This T cell receptor beta chain was found in a study of cytomegalovirus exposure and HLA in healthy donors. This clone appeared once. The antigen remains undetermined. It was with 60 Vbeta and 13 Jbeta primers that the PCR ran. Study processing details: Later reanalysis found roughly 80 million unique TCR beta chains, roughly 10 million of them shared. Assay used: immunoSEQ multiplex PCR; TCRdb lists only in-frame clones, some missing. V and J calls and clone size are given by that table; D and trimming were obtained from the DNA. The sample includes 80,000 to 130,000 clones, approximately 72% of them seen just once. This CDR3 has 14 amino acids. Unmatched junction bases numbered 6, after V lost 6 bases and J lost 5 bases. The germline V gene has CDR1 MNHNS and CDR2 SASEGT. General study results and limits: Analysis was performed later, and it showed HLA-associated TCR beta chains to be more clonally expanded than equally common others. Among TCR sequences, most were rare, though some public TCRs appeared in many donors.

What was sequenced was PBMCs. The chain has TRBV6-1 and TRBJ1-5; TRBD1 aligns across 8 bases. This TCR was recovered from a male donor in good health and CMV-seropositive. The CDR3 reads CASRNQGAYQPQHF. DNA for the CDR3: TGTGCCAGCAGAAATCAGGGGGCATATCAGCCCCAGCATTTT.